The sample holds a few counts of the clone carrying this TCR beta chain. Its antigen is undetermined. RNA transcripts gave rise to amplified TCR beta CDR3 regions. The HTBI primer set was used in a first-round RT-PCR of the TCR CDR3. Using its own MiXCR run on the multiplex PCR reads, TCRdb lists one record per CDR3 protein. This sample yields about 420,000 distinct CDR3 sequences, of which about 15% are seen a single time; roughly 8% belongs to the top ten. Trimming cost V 4 bases and J 13 bases, with 19 bases left between them. Germline loops: CDR1 LNHDA, CDR2 SQIVND (reference sequence). There are 13 residues in the CDR3. The data derive from a study of T cells in Graves' hyperthyroidism and ophthalmopathy. Overall study context: Peripheral blood sampling occurred at initial diagnosis, before any treatment.

Patients were aged 18 to 65, had disease duration under 2 months, and had newly diagnosed hyperthyroidism. Uncontrolled infection, other autoimmune disease, pregnancy or lactation barred patients from enrollment. Regarding the study as a whole: Onset of ophthalmopathy came a median roughly 6.9 months after the model predicted it.

This chain connects TRBV19 to TRBJ1-2; D is uncertain. Sequencing was carried out using blood. This TCR was sampled from a woman between 18 and 29 years old with Graves' hyperthyroidism. CDR3 residues: CASSTQVLVPLTF. For the CDR3, the DNA is TGTGCCAGTAGTACTCAGGTACTGGTTCCTCTCACCTTC.